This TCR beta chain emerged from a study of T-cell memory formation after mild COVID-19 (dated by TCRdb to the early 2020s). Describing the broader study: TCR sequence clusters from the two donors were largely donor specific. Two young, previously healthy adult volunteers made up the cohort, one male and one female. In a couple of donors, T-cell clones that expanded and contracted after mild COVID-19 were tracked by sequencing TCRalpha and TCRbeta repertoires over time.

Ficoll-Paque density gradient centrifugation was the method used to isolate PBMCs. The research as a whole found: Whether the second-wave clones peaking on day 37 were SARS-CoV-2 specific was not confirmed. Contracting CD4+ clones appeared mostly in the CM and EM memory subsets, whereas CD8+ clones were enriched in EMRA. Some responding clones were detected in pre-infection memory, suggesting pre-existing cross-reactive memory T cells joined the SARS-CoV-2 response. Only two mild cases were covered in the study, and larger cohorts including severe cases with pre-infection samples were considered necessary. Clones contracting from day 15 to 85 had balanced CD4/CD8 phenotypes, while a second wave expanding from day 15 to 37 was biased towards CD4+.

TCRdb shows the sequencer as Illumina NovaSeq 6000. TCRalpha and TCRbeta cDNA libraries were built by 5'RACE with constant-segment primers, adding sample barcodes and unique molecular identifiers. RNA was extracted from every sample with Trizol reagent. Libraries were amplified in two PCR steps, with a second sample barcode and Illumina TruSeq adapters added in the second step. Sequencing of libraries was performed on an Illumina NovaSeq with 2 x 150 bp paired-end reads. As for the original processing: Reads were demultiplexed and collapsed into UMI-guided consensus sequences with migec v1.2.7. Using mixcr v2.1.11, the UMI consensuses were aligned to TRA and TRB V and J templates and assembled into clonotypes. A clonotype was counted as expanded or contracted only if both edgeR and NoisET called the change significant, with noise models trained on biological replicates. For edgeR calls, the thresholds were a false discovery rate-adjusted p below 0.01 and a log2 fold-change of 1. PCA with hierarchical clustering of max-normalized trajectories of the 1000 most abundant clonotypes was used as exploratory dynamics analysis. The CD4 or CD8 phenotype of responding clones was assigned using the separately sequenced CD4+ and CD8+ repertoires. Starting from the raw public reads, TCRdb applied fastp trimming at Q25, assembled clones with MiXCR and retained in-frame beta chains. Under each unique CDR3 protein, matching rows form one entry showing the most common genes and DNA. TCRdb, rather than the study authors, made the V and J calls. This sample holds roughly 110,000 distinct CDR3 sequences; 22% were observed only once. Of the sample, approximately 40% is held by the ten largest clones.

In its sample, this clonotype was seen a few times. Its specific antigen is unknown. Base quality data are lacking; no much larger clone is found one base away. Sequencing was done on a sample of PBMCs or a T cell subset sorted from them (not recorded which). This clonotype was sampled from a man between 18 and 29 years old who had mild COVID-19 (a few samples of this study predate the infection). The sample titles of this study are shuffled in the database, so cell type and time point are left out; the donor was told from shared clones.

The nucleotides read TGTGCCAGCAGCCAGGAAGGACAGGGCGGCTATGGCTACACCTTC. The resulting protein is CASSQEGQGGYGYTF. The rearranged segments are TRBV4-2 and TRBJ1-2; the junction holds 8 bases that match TRBD1. CDR1 is given as LGHNA and CDR2 as YNFKEQ, both from the germline V gene. Measured from the cysteine to the phenylalanine, the CDR3 is 15 residues long. The sequence is cut down to CDR3 DNA, 45 bases in frame from base 1. For this chain, trimming is 3 bases at the V end and 4 bases at the J end, and the number of junction bases without a gene match is 7.